These 3 T cell receptor beta chains came from one sample sequenced in a study of cytomegalovirus exposure and HLA in healthy donors. Use of 60 Vbeta and 13 Jbeta primers characterized the PCR. This table comes from immunoSEQ multiplex PCR, and its TCRdb copy is limited to in-frame clones, with some not included. The table shows roughly 240,000 clones, with roughly 85% occurring only once. Sequencing used PBMCs. All receptors derive from a girl aged 2 to 10 in good health and CMV-seronegative.

The chain is built from TRBV5-6 and TRBJ2-7; TRBD2 is a possible D gene (5 bases). Looked up from germline, CDR1 is SGHDT and CDR2 is YYEEEE. The CDR3 runs 15 residues. The V gene lost 4 bases and the J gene lost 4 bases, with 18 bases spanning the gap. In DNA form, the CDR3 reads TGTGCCAGCAGCCCGTGGACTTTAATAGAGTACGAGCAGTACTTC. The encoded protein is CASSPWTLIEYEQYF.

The chain links TRBV29-1 to TRBJ1-4, with D tentatively TRBD1 (6 bases). The CDR3 has 14 amino acids. Trimming left V 4 bases short and J 8 bases short, with 17 bases between. Germline V CDR1 and CDR2: SQVTM, ANQGSEA. CDR3 nucleotide sequence: TGCAGCGTTGGAGGGAGGGGGGCGGAGGAAAAACTGTTTTTT. Its protein is CSVGGRGAEEKLFF.

Regarding this clone: The sample contains more than one DNA sequence encoding this CDR3. The chain links TRBV29-1 to TRBJ1-2, with 10 bases lining up with TRBD1. J gave up 4 bases and V 6 bases, and 11 bases lay outside the gene matches. Germline V gene data show CDR1 as SQVTM and CDR2 as ANQGSEA. The CDR3 totals 15 residues. The CDR3 nucleotides are TGCAGCGTGACAACCCGGACAGGGGGTGGCTATGGCTACACCTTC. It yields the protein CSVTTRTGGGYGYTF.